Sequencing of this T cell receptor beta chain was carried out in a study of cytomegalovirus exposure and HLA in healthy donors. This clone was recorded a few times. CDR3 size: 16 residues. The V gene's germline CDR1 is LGHNT and CDR2 FRNRAP. V lost 5 bases, J lost 4 bases, and 20 bases lay in between. Use of 60 Vbeta and 13 Jbeta primers characterized the PCR. The repertoire was sequenced with immunoSEQ multiplex PCR; TCRdb's copy has only in-frame clones and lacks some. In the table there are around 150,000 clones, under 80% of which are singletons. The sequenced sample consisted of PBMCs. The rearrangement links TRBV12-5 to TRBJ1-1; D may be TRBD1 (5 bases). The TCR originated in a woman younger than 45 in good health and CMV-seronegative. Here the CDR3 DNA reads TGTGCTAGTGGTCACCGGGTGGGCCCGGGGGGCACTGAAGCTTTCTTT. Translated, it gives CASGHRVGPGGTEAFF.